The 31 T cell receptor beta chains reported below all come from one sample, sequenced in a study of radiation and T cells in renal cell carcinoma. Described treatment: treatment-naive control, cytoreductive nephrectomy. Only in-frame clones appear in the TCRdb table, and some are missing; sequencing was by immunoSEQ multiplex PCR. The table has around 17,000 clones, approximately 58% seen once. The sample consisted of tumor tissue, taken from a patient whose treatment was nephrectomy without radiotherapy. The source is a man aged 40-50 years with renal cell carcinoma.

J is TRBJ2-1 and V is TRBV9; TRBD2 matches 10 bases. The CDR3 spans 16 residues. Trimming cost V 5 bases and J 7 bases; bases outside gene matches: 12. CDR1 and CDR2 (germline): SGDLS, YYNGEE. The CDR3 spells CASSNPTAGGPNEQFF. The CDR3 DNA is TGTGCCAGCAGTAACCCGACAGCGGGGGGGCCGAATGAGCAGTTCTTC.

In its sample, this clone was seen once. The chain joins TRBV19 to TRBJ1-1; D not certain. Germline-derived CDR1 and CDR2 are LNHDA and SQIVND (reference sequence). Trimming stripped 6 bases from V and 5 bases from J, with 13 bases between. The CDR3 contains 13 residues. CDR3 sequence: CASRAPLGTEAFF. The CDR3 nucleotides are TGTGCCAGTAGGGCCCCCCTGGGGACTGAAGCTTTCTTT.

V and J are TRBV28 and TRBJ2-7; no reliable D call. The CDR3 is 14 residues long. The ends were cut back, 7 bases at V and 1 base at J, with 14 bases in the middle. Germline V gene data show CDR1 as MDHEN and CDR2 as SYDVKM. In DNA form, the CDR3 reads TGTGCCAGCACTACTACCACGAGGTCCTACGAGCAGTACTTC. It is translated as CASTTTTRSYEQYF.

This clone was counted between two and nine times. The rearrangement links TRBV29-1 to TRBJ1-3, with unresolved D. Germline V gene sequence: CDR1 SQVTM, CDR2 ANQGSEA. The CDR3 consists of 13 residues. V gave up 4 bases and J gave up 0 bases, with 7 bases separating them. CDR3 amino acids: CSVAVSSGNTIYF. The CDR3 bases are TGCAGCGTTGCAGTCAGCTCTGGAAACACCATATATTTT.

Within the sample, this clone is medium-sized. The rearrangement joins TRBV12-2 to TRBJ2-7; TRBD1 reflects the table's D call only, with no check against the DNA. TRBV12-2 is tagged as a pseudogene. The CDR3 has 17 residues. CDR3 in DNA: TGTGCAAGTCGCTTCCCCCCCTACACCAGGGGGCTCTACGAGCAGTACTTC. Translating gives CASRFPPYTRGLYEQYF.

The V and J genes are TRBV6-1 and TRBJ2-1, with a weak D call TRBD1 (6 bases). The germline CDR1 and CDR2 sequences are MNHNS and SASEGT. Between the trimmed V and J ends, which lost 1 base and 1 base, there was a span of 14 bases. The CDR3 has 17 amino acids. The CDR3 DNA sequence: TGTGCCAGCAGTGAAGGTGGGGGACATCTATCCTACAATGAGCAGTTCTTC. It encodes CASSEGGGHLSYNEQFF.

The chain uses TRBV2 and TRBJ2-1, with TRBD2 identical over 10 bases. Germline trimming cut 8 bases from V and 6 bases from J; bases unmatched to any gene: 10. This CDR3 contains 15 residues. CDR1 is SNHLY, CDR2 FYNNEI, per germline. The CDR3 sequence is CASGIAGGRVNEQFF. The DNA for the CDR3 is TGTGCCAGCGGAATAGCGGGGGGTCGGGTCAATGAGCAGTTCTTC.

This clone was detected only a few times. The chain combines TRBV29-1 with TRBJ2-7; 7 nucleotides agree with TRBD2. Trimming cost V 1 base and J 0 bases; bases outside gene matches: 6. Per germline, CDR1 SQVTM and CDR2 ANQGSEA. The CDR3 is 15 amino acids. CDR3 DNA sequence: TGCAGCGTTGAAGTAACGGGGGGATCCTCCTACGAGCAGTACTTC. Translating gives CSVEVTGGSSYEQYF.

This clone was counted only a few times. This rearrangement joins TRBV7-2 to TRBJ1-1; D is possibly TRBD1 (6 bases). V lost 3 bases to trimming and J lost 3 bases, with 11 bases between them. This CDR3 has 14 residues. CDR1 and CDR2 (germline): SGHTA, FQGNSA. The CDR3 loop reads CASSFSAGDTEAFF. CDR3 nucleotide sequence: TGTGCCAGCAGCTTTTCGGCAGGGGACACTGAAGCTTTCTTT.

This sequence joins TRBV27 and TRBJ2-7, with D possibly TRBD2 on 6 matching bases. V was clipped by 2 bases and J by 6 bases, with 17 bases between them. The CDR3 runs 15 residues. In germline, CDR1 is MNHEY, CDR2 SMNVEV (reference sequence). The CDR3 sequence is CASSLRFGGLSEQYF. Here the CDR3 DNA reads TGTGCCAGCAGTTTAAGGTTCGGGGGTCTTAGCGAGCAGTACTTC.

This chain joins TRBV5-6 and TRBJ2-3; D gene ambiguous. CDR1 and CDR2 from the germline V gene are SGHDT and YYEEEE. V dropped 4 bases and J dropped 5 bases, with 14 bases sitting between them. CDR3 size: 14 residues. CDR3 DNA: TGTGCCAGCAGCCTCGGCAGCCTCCGAGATACGCAGTATTTT. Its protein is CASSLGSLRDTQYF. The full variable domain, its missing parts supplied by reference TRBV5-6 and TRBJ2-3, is DAGVTQSPTHLIKTRGQQVTLRCSPKSGHDTVSWYQQALGQGPQFIFQYYEEEERQRGNFPDRFSGHQFPNYSSELNVNALLLGDSALYLCASSLGSLRDTQYFGPGTRLTVL.

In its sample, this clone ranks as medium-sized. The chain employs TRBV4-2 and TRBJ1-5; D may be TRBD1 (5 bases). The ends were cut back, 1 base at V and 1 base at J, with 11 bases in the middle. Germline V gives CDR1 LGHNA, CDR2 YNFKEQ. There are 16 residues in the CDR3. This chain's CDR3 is CASSQGIRESNQPQHF. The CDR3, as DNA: TGTGCCAGCAGCCAAGGGATCAGGGAGAGCAATCAGCCCCAGCATTTT.

CDR3 sequence: CASSDPGGRSDTQYF. CDR3 DNA sequence: TGTGCCAGCAGTGATCCGGGGGGCCGGTCAGATACGCAGTATTTT. The rearrangement joins TRBV2 to TRBJ2-3, with D perhaps matching TRBD2 (7 bases). CDR1 and CDR2 (germline): SNHLY, FYNNEI. The CDR3 covers 15 residues. V was pared by 3 bases and J by 4 bases, with 14 bases between.

The CDR3 loop is CASSEGGGYTF. For the CDR3, the DNA is TGTGCCAGCAGTGAAGGGGGAGGCTACACCTTC. The chain uses TRBV25-1 and TRBJ1-2; D perhaps matches TRBD1 (5 bases). V lost 2 bases and J lost 8, with 6 bases in between. The CDR3 sequence is 11 residues long. Germline V gene sequence: CDR1 MGHDK, CDR2 SYGVNS.

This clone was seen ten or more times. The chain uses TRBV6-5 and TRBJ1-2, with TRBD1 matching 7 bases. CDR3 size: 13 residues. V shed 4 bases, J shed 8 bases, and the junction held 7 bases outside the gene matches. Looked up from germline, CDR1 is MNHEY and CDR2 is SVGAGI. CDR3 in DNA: TGTGCCAGCAGTTTACGACAGGGTGGGGGCTACACCTTC. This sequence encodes CASSLRQGGGYTF.

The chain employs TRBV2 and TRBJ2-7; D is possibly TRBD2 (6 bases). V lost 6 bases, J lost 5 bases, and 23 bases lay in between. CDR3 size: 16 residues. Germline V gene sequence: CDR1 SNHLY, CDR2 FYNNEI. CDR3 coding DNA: TGTGCCAGCAGCAAGCCTTTGGACGGGGGATACGACGAGCAGTACTTC. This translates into CASSKPLDGGYDEQYF.

The CDR3 region has the DNA TGTGCCAGCAGTGAATACACCGGGACACTTGACACCGGGGAGCTGTTTTTT. Its protein product is CASSEYTGTLDTGELFF. The V and J genes are TRBV25-1 and TRBJ2-2, with D tentatively TRBD1 (6 bases). CDR3 length: 17 residues. Trimming left V 0 bases short and J 3 bases short, with 14 bases between. Germline V CDR1 and CDR2: MGHDK, SYGVNS.

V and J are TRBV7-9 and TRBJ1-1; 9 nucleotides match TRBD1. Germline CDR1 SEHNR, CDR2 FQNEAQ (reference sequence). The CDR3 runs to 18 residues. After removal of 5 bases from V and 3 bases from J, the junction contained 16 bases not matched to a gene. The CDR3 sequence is CASSPTAGTGWGYTEAFF. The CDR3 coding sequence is TGTGCCAGCAGCCCCACCGCCGGGACAGGGTGGGGGTACACTGAAGCTTTCTTT.

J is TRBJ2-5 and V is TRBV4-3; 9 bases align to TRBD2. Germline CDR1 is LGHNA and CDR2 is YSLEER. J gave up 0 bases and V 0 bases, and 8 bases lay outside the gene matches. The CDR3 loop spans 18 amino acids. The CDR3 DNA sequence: TGCGCCAGCAGCCAAGAATTCGGGGGACTAGCCTACCAAGAGACCCAGTACTTC. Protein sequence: CASSQEFGGLAYQETQYF.

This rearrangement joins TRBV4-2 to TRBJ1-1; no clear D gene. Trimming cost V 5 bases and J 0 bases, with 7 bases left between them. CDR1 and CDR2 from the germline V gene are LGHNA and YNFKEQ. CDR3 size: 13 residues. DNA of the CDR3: TGTGCCAGCAGCTCGGCAATGAACACTGAAGCTTTCTTT. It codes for CASSSAMNTEAFF.

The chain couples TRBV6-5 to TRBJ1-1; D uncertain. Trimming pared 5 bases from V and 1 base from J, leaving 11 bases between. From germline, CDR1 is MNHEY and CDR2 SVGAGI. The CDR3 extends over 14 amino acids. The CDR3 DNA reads TGTGCCAGCAGTCCGGGGAGGGCGAACACTGAAGCTTTCTTT. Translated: CASSPGRANTEAFF.

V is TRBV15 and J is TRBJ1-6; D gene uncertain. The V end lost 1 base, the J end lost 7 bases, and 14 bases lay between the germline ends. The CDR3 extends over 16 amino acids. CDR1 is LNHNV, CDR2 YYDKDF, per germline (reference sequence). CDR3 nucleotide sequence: TGTGCCACCAGCAGAGTATTAGATGCGGGGAATTCACCCCTCCACTTT. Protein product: CATSRVLDAGNSPLHF.

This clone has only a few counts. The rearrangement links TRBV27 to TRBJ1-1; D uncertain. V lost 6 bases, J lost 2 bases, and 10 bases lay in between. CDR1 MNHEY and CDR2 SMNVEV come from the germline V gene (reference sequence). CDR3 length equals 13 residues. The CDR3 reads CASRVNANTEAFF. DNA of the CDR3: TGTGCCAGCAGGGTTAACGCTAACACTGAAGCTTTCTTT.

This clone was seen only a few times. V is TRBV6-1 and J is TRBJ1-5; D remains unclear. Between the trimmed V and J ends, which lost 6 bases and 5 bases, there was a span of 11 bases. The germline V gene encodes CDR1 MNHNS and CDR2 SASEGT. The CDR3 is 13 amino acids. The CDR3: CASREGAYQPQHF. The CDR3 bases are TGTGCCAGCAGGGAGGGAGCCTATCAGCCCCAGCATTTT.

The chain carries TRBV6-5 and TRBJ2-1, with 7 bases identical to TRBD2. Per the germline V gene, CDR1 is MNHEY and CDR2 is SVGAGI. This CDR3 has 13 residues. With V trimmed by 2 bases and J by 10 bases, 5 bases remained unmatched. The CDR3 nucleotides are TGTGCCAGCAGTTACCGGCGGGGGAAAGAGCAGTTCTTC. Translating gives CASSYRRGKEQFF.

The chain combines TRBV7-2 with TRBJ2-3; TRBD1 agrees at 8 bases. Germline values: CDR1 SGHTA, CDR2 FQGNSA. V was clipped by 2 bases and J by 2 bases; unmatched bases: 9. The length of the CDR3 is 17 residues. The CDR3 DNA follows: TGTGCCAGCAGCTTATGGACAGGGATTGCGTCCACAGATACGCAGTATTTT. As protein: CASSLWTGIASTDTQYF.

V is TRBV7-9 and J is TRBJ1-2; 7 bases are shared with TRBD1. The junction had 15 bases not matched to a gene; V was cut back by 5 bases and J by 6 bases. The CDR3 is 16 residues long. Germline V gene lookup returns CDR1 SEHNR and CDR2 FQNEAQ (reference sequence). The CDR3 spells CASSPTGVKIMDGYTF. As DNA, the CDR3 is TGTGCCAGCAGCCCCACAGGGGTCAAGATAATGGATGGCTACACCTTC. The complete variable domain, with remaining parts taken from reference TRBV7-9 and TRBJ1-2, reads DTGVSQNPRHKITKRGQNVTFRCDPISEHNRLYWYRQTLGQGPEFLTYFQNEAQLEKSRLLSDRFSAERPKGSFSTLEIQRTEQGDSAMYLCASSPTGVKIMDGYTFGSGTRLTVV.

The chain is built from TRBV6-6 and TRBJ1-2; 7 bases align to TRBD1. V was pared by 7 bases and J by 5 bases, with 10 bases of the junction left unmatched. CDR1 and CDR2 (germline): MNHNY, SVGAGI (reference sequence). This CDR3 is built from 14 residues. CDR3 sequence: CASTDRDRGYGYTF. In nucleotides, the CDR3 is TGTGCCAGCACCGACCGGGACAGAGGATATGGCTACACCTTC.

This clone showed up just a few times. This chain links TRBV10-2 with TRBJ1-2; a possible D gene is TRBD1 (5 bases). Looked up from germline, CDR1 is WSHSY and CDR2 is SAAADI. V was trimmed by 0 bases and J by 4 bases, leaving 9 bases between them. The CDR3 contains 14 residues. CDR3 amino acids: CASSESGGGYGYTF. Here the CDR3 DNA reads TGCGCCAGCAGTGAGTCGGGGGGTGGCTATGGCTACACCTTC.

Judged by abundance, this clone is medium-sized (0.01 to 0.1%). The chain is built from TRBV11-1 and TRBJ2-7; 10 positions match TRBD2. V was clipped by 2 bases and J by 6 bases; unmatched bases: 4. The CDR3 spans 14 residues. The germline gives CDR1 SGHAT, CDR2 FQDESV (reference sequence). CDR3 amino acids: CASSLSGGASEQYF. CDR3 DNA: TGTGCCAGCAGCTTAAGCGGGGGGGCCTCCGAGCAGTACTTC.

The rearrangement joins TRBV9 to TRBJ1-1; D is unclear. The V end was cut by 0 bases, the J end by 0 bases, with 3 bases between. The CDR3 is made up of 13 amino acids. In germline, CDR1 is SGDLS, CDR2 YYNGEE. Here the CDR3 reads CASSVEVNTEAFF. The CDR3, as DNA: TGTGCCAGCAGCGTAGAGGTGAACACTGAAGCTTTCTTT.